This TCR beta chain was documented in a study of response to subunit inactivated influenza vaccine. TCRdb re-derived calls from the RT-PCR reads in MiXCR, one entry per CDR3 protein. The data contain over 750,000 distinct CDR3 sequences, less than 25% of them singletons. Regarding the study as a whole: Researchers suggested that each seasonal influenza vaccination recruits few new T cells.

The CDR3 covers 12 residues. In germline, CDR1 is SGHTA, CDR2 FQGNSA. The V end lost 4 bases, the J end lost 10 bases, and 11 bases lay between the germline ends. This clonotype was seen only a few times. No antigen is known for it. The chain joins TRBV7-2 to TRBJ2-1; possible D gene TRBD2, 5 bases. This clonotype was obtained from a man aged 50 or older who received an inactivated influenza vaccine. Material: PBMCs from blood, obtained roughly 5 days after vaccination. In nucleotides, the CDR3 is TGTGCCAGCAGCTCGGGGTCCGGGGAGCAGTTCTTC. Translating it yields CASSSGSGEQFF.